The present TCR beta chain was sequenced within a study of PD-1 blockade in classical Hodgkin lymphoma. Time point in this sample: newly diagnosed, previously untreated cHL patient sample. The investigators isolated CD8+ T cells from thawed PBMCs using magnetic negative selection. Comparison relied on PBMCs that came from newly diagnosed, untreated classical Hodgkin lymphoma. Assay: immunoSEQ multiplex PCR; the TCRdb copy retains only in-frame clones and omits some. Here the sample spans about 3,200 clones, around 70% being singletons. Whole-study results and caveats: Repertoire differences lack defined causes, possibly disease activity or prior therapy. Baseline TCR diversity was reportedly lower in newly diagnosed patients than healthy donors.

Remarks on this clone: What it binds is not known.

The CDR3 loop spans 17 amino acids. Trimming cost V 0 bases and J 2 bases; bases outside gene matches: 5. Germline V gives CDR1 SGHVS, CDR2 FNYEAQ. Sequencing was done on a sample of CD8+ T cells from blood. The chain recombines TRBV7-6 with TRBJ2-1; 9 nucleotides align to TRBD1. The sequence came from a human donor with classical Hodgkin lymphoma. For the CDR3, the DNA is TGTGCCAGCAGCTTAGCGACCCGGACAGGGGCCTACAATGAGCAGTTCTTC. This encodes CASSLATRTGAYNEQFF.